These 27 T cell receptor beta chains share one sample of origin, sequenced in a study of TIL therapy for anti-PD-1-resistant metastatic lung cancer. Time point: pre-treatment sample, taken before nivolumab and TIL therapy. Tumor tissue came from excised metastases, mostly pleural nodules or supraclavicular lymph nodes. Sequencing used immunoSEQ v3. Assay used: immunoSEQ multiplex PCR; TCRdb lists only in-frame clones, some missing. Found here are 7,000 to 8,000 clones, under 65% of them singletons; the top ten hold about 8.3%. This sample comprised tumor tissue, obtained at baseline. The receptors were gathered from a person between 25 and 79 years old with non-small cell lung cancer.

This clone showed up just a few times. The chain combines TRBV7-9 with TRBJ2-1; possibly TRBD1 or TRBD2 for D (5 bases each). Germline V gene sequence: CDR1 SEHNR, CDR2 FQNEAQ (reference sequence). The CDR3 spans 15 residues. V was cut by 5 bases and J by 6 bases, with 17 bases left in between. For the CDR3, the DNA is TGTGCCAGCAGCCGCCGGGACGGCTCTGTCAATGAGCAGTTCTTC. This sequence encodes CASSRRDGSVNEQFF.

Relative to its sample, this clone is large. This chain uses TRBV27 with TRBJ1-6; D possibly corresponds to TRBD1 (6 bases). The V gene's germline CDR1 is MNHEY and CDR2 SMNVEV (reference sequence). This CDR3 has 16 amino acids. The V gene lost 2 bases and the J gene lost 7 bases, with 15 bases spanning the gap. The CDR3 loop is CASSLNPGHPNSPLHF. The CDR3 region has the DNA TGTGCCAGCAGTTTAAACCCGGGACATCCAAATTCACCCCTCCACTTT.

By sample fraction, this clone is large. J is TRBJ1-5 and V is TRBV12-3 or TRBV12-4, with D unclear. Between the trimmed V and J ends, which lost 6 bases and 5 bases, there was a span of 8 bases. The CDR3 sequence is 12 residues long. CDR3 sequence: CASSRVDQPQHF. CDR3 in DNA: TGTGCCAGCAGCCGCGTCGATCAGCCCCAGCATTTT.

The J gene is TRBJ2-1, the V gene TRBV9, with 9 bases fitting TRBD2. The germline CDR1 and CDR2 sequences are SGDLS and YYNGEE. Unmatched junction bases numbered 10, after V lost 4 bases and J lost 8 bases. The CDR3 has 15 residues. DNA for the CDR3: TGTGCCAGCAGCACCTTCCTGACTAGCGGCGATGAGCAGTTCTTC. This sequence encodes CASSTFLTSGDEQFF.

The rearrangement links TRBV14 to TRBJ2-7; the D gene is possibly TRBD2 (5 bases). V gave up 1 base and J gave up 3 bases, with 7 bases separating them. The CDR3 has 13 residues. Germline CDR1 and CDR2: SGHDN and FVKESK. The CDR3 region has the DNA TGTGCCAGCAGCCAAGCCGGAGGCTACGAGCAGTACTTC. It specifies CASSQAGGYEQYF.

The chain has TRBV14 and TRBJ2-1, with 9 bases fitting TRBD2. V trimming: 1 base; J trimming: 8 bases; junction bases outside the gene matches: 12. This CDR3 contains 17 residues. The germline V gene encodes CDR1 SGHDN and CDR2 FVKESK. In nucleotides, the CDR3 is TGTGCCAGCAGCCAAGGTTTTGCGGGAGGGCGGTTCGATGAGCAGTTCTTC. This translates into CASSQGFAGGRFDEQFF.

This clone counts as large. V gene TRBV5-8 combines with J gene TRBJ2-7; D is unresolved. The germline V gene has CDR1 SGHTS and CDR2 YDEGEE. V was shortened by 1 base and J by 2 bases, with 10 bases between the two germline ends. The CDR3 covers 14 residues. The DNA of the CDR3 is TGTGCCAGCAGCTTGACCCAAAGGACCTACGAGCAGTACTTC. This encodes CASSLTQRTYEQYF.

This clone appeared a few times. The chain recombines TRBV4-1 with TRBJ1-3; 12 bases match TRBD1. The CDR3 has 17 residues. Germline values: CDR1 MGHRA, CDR2 YSYEKL. V was pared by 5 bases and J by 6 bases, with 11 bases of the junction left unmatched. The CDR3 loop is CASSLSGTGGFENTIYF. The CDR3 DNA is TGCGCCAGCAGCTTATCCGGGACAGGGGGCTTCGAAAACACCATATATTTT.

J is TRBJ2-2 and V is TRBV5-5, with unresolved D. Per the germline V gene, CDR1 is SGHKS and CDR2 is YYEKEE (reference sequence). The CDR3 has 14 residues. Trimming shortened V by 1 base and J by 6 bases, and 10 bases separated the two germline ends. CDR3 nucleotides: TGTGCCAGCAGCTTGAGGCCGGACGCCGGGGAGCTGTTTTTT. Its protein is CASSLRPDAGELFF.

The chain carries TRBV25-1 and TRBJ2-1; TRBD2 matches 8 bases. This CDR3 is built from 16 residues. Germline V gene data show CDR1 as MGHDK and CDR2 as SYGVNS. V lost 1 base to trimming and J lost 8 bases; unmatched junction nucleotides: 10. Here the CDR3 DNA reads TGTGCCAGCAGTGAATTCGGGGGGGGCCTTAGGGATGAGCAGTTCTTC. It is translated as CASSEFGGGLRDEQFF.

The chain has TRBV7-2 and TRBJ2-1; D gene uncertain. The CDR3 length is 13 residues. Deletions cut 5 bases from V and 4 bases from J, with 9 bases between. CDR1 and CDR2 from the germline V gene are SGHTA and FQGNSA. CDR3 sequence (DNA): TGTGCCAGCAGCGAACAGTTGTACAATGAGCAGTTCTTC. Translated, it gives CASSEQLYNEQFF.

The chain carries TRBV2 and TRBJ1-2; TRBD1 is a possible D gene (5 bases). CDR3 length equals 13 residues. From germline, CDR1 is SNHLY and CDR2 FYNNEI. V was shortened by 2 bases and J by 5 bases, with 9 bases between the two germline ends. CDR3 bases: TGTGCCAGCAGTGAACGGGGGAGGTATGGCTACACCTTC. This gives the protein CASSERGRYGYTF.

The sample holds a few counts of this clone. This chain uses TRBV7-2 with TRBJ1-1; D perhaps matches TRBD1 (6 bases). This CDR3 contains 15 residues. Germline values: CDR1 SGHTA, CDR2 FQGNSA. V dropped 1 base and J dropped 1 base, with 10 bases sitting between them. CDR3 DNA sequence: TGTGCCAGCAGCTTAGAGGGGGACGCGAACACTGAAGCTTTCTTT. This gives the protein CASSLEGDANTEAFF.

CDR3 protein: CAISSKGGTLDNEQFF. In DNA, the CDR3 is TGTGCCATCAGTTCAAAAGGGGGTACTCTTGACAATGAGCAGTTCTTC. The chain carries TRBV10-3 and TRBJ2-1; perhaps TRBD1 as D (6 bases). V lost 5 bases and J lost 5, with 19 bases in between. The germline CDR1 and CDR2 sequences are ENHRY and SYGVKD. This CDR3 is built from 16 residues.

Here the CDR3 reads CASSSRTSGGQETQYF. The CDR3 DNA follows: TGTGCCAGCAGCTCCCGGACTAGCGGGGGCCAAGAGACCCAGTACTTC. The rearrangement links TRBV7-2 to TRBJ2-5, with TRBD2 matching 13 bases. V was clipped by 4 bases and J by 1 base; unmatched bases: 3. The length of the CDR3 is 16 residues. CDR1 is SGHTA, CDR2 FQGNSA, per germline. The complete variable domain, with remaining parts taken from reference TRBV7-2 and TRBJ2-5, reads GAGVSQSPSNKVTEKGKDVELRCDPISGHTALYWYRQSLGQGLEFLIYFQGNSAPDKSGLPSDRFSAERTGGSVSTLTIQRTQQEDSAVYLCASSSRTSGGQETQYFGPGTRLLVL.

The chain joins TRBV7-8 to TRBJ2-1, with TRBD2 matching over 8 bases. J gave up 5 bases and V 2 bases, and 2 bases lay outside the gene matches. CDR3 length equals 14 residues. CDR1 is SGHVS, CDR2 FQNEAQ, per germline. CDR3 nucleotide sequence: TGTGCCAGCAGCTTAACTAGCGGTAACAATGAGCAGTTCTTC. Translated, it gives CASSLTSGNNEQFF.

This chain connects TRBV30 to TRBJ2-7; 7 positions agree with TRBD1. The CDR3 extends over 16 amino acids. V lost 2 bases to trimming and J lost 3 bases; unmatched junction nucleotides: 13. Germline V gene lookup returns CDR1 GTSNPN and CDR2 SVGIG (reference sequence). Here the CDR3 DNA reads TGTGCCTGGAGTCGTAGTTCGGAACAGGGGATCTACGAGCAGTACTTC. Protein sequence: CAWSRSSEQGIYEQYF. The full variable domain, in which reference TRBV30 and TRBJ2-7 provide the parts outside the CDR3, is SQTIHQWPATLVQPVGSPLSLECTVEGTSNPNLYWYRQAAGRGLQLLFYSVGIGQISSEVPQNLSASRPQDRQFILSSKKLLLSDSGFYLCAWSRSSEQGIYEQYFGPGTRLTVT.

This chain uses TRBV30 with TRBJ1-5; 7 nucleotides agree with TRBD1. The germline CDR1 and CDR2 sequences are GTSNPN and SVGIG (reference sequence). Trimming removed 3 bases from V and 7 bases from J; junction bases left unmatched: 12. The CDR3 extends over 15 amino acids. The CDR3 region has the DNA TGTGCCTGGAGGGAAGGGGGCGGAGTGGCCCAGCCCCAGCATTTT. Its protein is CAWREGGGVAQPQHF.

This clone was counted once. The rearrangement uses TRBV6-4 and TRBJ2-3; 9 bases are a match to TRBD1. Trimming cost V 0 bases and J 4 bases; bases outside gene matches: 2. Germline CDR1 MRHNA, CDR2 SNTAGT. The CDR3 has 15 amino acids. This CDR3 is CASSDSTGGADTQYF. The CDR3 DNA sequence: TGTGCCAGCAGTGACTCCACAGGGGGCGCAGATACGCAGTATTTT.

V gene TRBV19 combines with J gene TRBJ2-3; possible D gene TRBD2, 5 bases. Germline V lookup: CDR1 LNHDA, CDR2 SQIVND (reference sequence). Trimming removed 3 bases from V and 3 bases from J, with 10 bases in between. This CDR3 is built from 14 residues. For the CDR3, the DNA is TGTGCCAGTAGTATTGTTGGGAGTACAGATACGCAGTATTTT. Its protein is CASSIVGSTDTQYF.

The rearrangement joins TRBV19 to TRBJ2-2; 9 nucleotides agree with TRBD1. Germline CDR1 is LNHDA and CDR2 is SQIVND (reference sequence). The CDR3 is 22 amino acids. V was clipped by 6 bases and J by 3 bases; unmatched bases: 26. CDR3 sequence reads: CASSPFVSSLTDRGSDTGELFF. The CDR3 bases are TGTGCCAGTAGCCCCTTCGTCAGTAGTCTTACGGACAGGGGAAGCGACACCGGGGAGCTGTTTTTT.

This chain uses TRBV6-5 with TRBJ2-5; perhaps TRBD2 as D (5 bases). The CDR3 has 13 amino acids. V was clipped by 8 bases and J by 5 bases, with 15 bases between them. Germline loops: CDR1 MNHEY, CDR2 SVGAGI. CDR3 loop: CASVRGSEETQYF. The CDR3 DNA reads TGTGCCAGCGTGCGAGGGTCGGAGGAGACCCAGTACTTC.

The chain recombines TRBV14 with TRBJ1-1; 7 bases match TRBD1. Per the germline V gene, CDR1 is SGHDN and CDR2 is FVKESK. The CDR3 has 16 residues. V was pared by 0 bases and J by 0 bases, with 4 bases of the junction left unmatched. The CDR3 region has the DNA TGTGCCAGCAGCCAAGACAGGGGGGGAATGAACACTGAAGCTTTCTTT. This gives the protein CASSQDRGGMNTEAFF. Looking up the rest from reference TRBV14 and TRBJ1-1 gives the full variable domain: EAGVTQFPSHSVIEKGQTVTLRCDPISGHDNLYWYRRVMGKEIKFLLHFVKESKQDESGMPNNRFLAERTGGTYSTLKVQPAELEDSGVYFCASSQDRGGMNTEAFFGQGTRLTVV.

This clone came up a few times. The rearrangement joins TRBV11-2 to TRBJ2-5, with 7 bases identical to TRBD2. Trimming took 3 bases from V and 3 from J; bases not matched to a gene: 7. The germline CDR1 and CDR2 sequences are SGHAT and FQNNGV. The CDR3 totals 15 residues. CDR3 in DNA: TGTGCCAGCAGCTTCTGGGGGGGAGGGAAAGAGACCCAGTACTTC. This encodes CASSFWGGGKETQYF.

This clone showed up just a few times. This chain joins TRBV11-3 and TRBJ2-1; TRBD2 might be the D (6 bases). This CDR3 is 16 amino acids long. Deletions cut 5 bases from V and 4 bases from J, with 18 bases between. The germline gives CDR1 SGHNT, CDR2 YENEEA. CDR3 amino acids: CASSLPPGDGYNEQFF. DNA of the CDR3: TGTGCCAGCAGCCTACCCCCGGGAGACGGGTACAATGAGCAGTTCTTC.

This sequence joins TRBV21-1 and TRBJ1-6. TRBV21-1 is recorded as a pseudogene. The CDR3 extends over 18 amino acids. The CDR3 reads CASSKGRLPSSYNSPLHF. Written as DNA, the CDR3 is TGTGCCAGCAGCAAAGGGCGTCTGCCGAGCTCCTATAATTCACCCCTCCACTTT.

The chain uses TRBV2 and TRBJ1-2; TRBD1 matches 7 bases. The CDR3 is made up of 15 amino acids. CDR1 SNHLY and CDR2 FYNNEI come from the germline V gene. Trimming removed 6 bases from V and 4 bases from J; junction bases left unmatched: 11. CDR3 DNA: TGTGCCAGCAGACCCTACAGGGGAGAGACCTATGGCTACACCTTC. Protein product: CASRPYRGETYGYTF.